This record concerns one T cell receptor (beta chain) sequence. Profiled with immunoSEQ multiplex PCR; TCRdb holds only in-frame clones, not every one. Among tens of thousands of clones listed, 93% were seen once. The data derive from a study of T cell changes during pregnancy in multiple sclerosis. J gave up 6 bases and V 6 bases, and 7 bases lay outside the gene matches. CDR3 size: 13 residues. Germline V gene sequence: CDR1 MGHDK, CDR2 SYGVNS. The J gene is TRBJ1-2, the V gene TRBV25-1; 7 bases are shared with TRBD1. This TCR was sampled from a female donor with multiple sclerosis, enrolled in a pregnancy study. Sample: peripheral blood, taken in the second trimester of pregnancy. The CDR3 DNA reads as TGTGCCAGCAGGTCAGGGGGAGCGGATGGCTACACCTTC. The encoded protein is CASRSGGADGYTF.